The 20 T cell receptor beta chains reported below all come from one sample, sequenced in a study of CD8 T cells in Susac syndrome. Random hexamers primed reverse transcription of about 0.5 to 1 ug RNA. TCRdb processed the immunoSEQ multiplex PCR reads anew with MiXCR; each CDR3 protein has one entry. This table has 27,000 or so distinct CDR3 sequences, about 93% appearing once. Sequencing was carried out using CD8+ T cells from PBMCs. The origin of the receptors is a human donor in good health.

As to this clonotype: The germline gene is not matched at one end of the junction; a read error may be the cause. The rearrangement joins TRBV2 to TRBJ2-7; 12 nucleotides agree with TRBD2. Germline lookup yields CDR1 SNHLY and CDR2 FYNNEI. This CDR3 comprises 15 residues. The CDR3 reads CASIEGLAGTAEQYF. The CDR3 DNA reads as TGTGCCAGCATTGAAGGACTAGCGGGGACCGCCGAGCAGTACTTC. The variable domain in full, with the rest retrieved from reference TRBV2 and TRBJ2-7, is EPEVTQTPSHQVTQMGQEVILRCVPISNHLYFYWYRQILGQKVEFLVSFYNNEISEKSEIFDDQFSVERPDGSNFTLKIRSTKLEDSAMYFCASIEGLAGTAEQYFGPGTRLTVT.

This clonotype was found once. CDR3 nucleotides: TGTGCCTTCTGGCATTCCGTCTACAATGAGCAGTTCTTC. This translates into CAFWHSVYNEQFF. This chain uses TRBV10-3 with TRBJ2-1, with D unclear. V gave up 11 bases and J gave up 3 bases, with 14 bases separating them. The CDR3 totals 13 residues. Germline V lookup: CDR1 ENHRY, CDR2 SYGVKD.

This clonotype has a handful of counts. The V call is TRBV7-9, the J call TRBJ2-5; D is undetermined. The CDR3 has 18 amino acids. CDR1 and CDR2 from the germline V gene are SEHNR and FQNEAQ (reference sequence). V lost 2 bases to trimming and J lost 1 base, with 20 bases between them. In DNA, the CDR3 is TGTGCCAGCAGCTTACCCCTAGTAGGAATTCCAACCCAAGAGACCCAGTACTTC. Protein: CASSLPLVGIPTQETQYF.

The CDR3 protein is CASKGDTQYF. CDR3 sequence (DNA): TGTGCCAGCAAAGGAGATACGCAGTATTTT. The rearrangement uses TRBV12-3 or TRBV12-4 and TRBJ2-3; D remains unclear. V lost 7 bases and J lost 5, with 4 bases in between. The CDR3 loop spans 10 amino acids.

The CDR3 coding sequence is TGCGCCAGCAGCTTGTCGGGCAGCGACCAATCCTACTATGGCTACACCTTC. It encodes CASSLSGSDQSYYGYTF. The chain has TRBV5-1 and TRBJ1-2, with unresolved D. V was shortened by 1 base and J by 3 bases, with 19 bases between the two germline ends. Germline V lookup: CDR1 SGHRS, CDR2 YFSETQ. The length of the CDR3 is 17 residues. Variable domain in full (rest from reference TRBV5-1 and TRBJ1-2): KAGVTQTPRYLIKTRGQQVTLSCSPISGHRSVSWYQQTPGQGLQFLFEYFSETQRNKGNFPGRFSGRQFSNSRSEMNVSTLELGDSALYLCASSLSGSDQSYYGYTFGSGTRLTVV.

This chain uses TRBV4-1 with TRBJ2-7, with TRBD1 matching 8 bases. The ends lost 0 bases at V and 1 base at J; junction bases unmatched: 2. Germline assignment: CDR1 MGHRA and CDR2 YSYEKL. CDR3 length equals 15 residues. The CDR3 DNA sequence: TGCGCCAGCAGCCAAGAATGGGACAGGTCCTACGAGCAGTACTTC. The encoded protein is CASSQEWDRSYEQYF.

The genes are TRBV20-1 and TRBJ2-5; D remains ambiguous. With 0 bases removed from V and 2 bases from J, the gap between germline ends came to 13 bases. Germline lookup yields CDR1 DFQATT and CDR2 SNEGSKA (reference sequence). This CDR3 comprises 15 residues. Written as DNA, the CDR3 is TGCAGTGCTAGAGATTACTCACAGCTACAAGAGACCCAGTACTTC. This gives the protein CSARDYSQLQETQYF.

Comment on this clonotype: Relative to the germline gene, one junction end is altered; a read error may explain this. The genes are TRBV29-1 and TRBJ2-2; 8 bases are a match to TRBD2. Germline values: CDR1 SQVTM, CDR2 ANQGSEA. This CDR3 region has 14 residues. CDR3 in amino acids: CSVVRGGNTGEPLF. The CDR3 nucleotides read TGCAGCGTTGTTCGGGGGGGGAACACCGGGGAGCCGCTTTTT.

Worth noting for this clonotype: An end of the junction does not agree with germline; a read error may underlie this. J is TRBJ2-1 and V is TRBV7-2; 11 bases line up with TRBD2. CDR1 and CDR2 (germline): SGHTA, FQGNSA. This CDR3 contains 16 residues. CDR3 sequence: CASSFVLAGAYSEQFF. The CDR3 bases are TGTGCCAGCAGCTTTGTACTAGCGGGGGCATACAGTGAGCAGTTCTTC.

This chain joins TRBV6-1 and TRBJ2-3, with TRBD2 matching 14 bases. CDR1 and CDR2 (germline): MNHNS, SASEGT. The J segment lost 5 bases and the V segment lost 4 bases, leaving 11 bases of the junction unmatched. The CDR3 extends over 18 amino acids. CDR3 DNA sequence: TGTGCCAGCAGTGGGACTAGCGGGGGGCGCCCGACAGGAGATACGCAGTATTTT. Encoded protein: CASSGTSGGRPTGDTQYF.

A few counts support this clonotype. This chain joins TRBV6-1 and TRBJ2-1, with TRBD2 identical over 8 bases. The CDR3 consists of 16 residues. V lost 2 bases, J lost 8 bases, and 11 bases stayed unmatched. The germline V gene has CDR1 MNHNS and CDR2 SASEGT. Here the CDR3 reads CASSESTSGGPDEQFF. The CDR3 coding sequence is TGTGCCAGCAGTGAATCGACGAGCGGGGGCCCGGATGAGCAGTTCTTC.

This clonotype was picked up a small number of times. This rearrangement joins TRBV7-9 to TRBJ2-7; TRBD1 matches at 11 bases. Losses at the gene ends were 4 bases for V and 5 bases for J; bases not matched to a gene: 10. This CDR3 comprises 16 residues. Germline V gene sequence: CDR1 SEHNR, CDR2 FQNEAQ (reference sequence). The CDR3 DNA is TGTGCCAGCAGCTCCTCCGATGGACAGGGGGCCAACGAGCAGTACTTC. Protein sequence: CASSSSDGQGANEQYF. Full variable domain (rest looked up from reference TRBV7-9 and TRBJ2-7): DTGVSQNPRHKITKRGQNVTFRCDPISEHNRLYWYRQTLGQGPEFLTYFQNEAQLEKSRLLSDRFSAERPKGSFSTLEIQRTEQGDSAMYLCASSSSDGQGANEQYFGPGTRLTVT.

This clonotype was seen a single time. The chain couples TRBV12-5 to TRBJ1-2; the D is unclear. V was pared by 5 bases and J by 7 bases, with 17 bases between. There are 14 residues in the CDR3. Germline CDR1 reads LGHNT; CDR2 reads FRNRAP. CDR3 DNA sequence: TGTGCTAGTGGTGGTCCTTCTTTGGCGAGTGGCTACACCTTC. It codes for CASGGPSLASGYTF. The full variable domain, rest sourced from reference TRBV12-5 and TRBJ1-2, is DARVTQTPRHKVTEMGQEVTMRCQPILGHNTVFWYRQTMMQGLELLAYFRNRAPLDDSGMPKDRFSAEMPDATLATLKIQPSEPRDSAVYFCASGGPSLASGYTFGSGTRLTVV.

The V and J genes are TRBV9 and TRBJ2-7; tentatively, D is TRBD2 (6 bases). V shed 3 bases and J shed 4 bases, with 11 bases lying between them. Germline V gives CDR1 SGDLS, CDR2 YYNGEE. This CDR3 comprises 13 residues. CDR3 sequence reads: CASSGRDFYEQYF. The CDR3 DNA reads TGTGCCAGCAGCGGAAGGGACTTTTACGAGCAGTACTTC. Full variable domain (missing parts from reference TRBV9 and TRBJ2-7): DSGVTQTPKHLITATGQRVTLRCSPRSGDLSVYWYQQSLDQGLQFLIQYYNGEERAKGNILERFSAQQFPDLHSELNLSSLELGDSALYFCASSGRDFYEQYFGPGTRLTVT.

The CDR3 is CASSYPPPADTQYF. DNA of the CDR3: TGTGCCAGCAGTTACCCTCCTCCGGCAGATACGCAGTATTTT. The chain links TRBV6-2 or TRBV6-3 to TRBJ2-3; no firm D call. Trimming shortened V by 2 bases and J by 4 bases, and 10 bases separated the two germline ends. Germline lookup yields CDR1 MNHEY and CDR2 SVGEGT. The CDR3 totals 14 residues.

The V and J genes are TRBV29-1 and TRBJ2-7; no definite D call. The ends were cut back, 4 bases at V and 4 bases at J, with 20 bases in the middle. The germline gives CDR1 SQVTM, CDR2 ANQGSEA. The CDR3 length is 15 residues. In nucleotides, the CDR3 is TGCAGCGTTGGACACAAGGGTGATCTCTGGTACGAGCAGTACTTC. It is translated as CSVGHKGDLWYEQYF.

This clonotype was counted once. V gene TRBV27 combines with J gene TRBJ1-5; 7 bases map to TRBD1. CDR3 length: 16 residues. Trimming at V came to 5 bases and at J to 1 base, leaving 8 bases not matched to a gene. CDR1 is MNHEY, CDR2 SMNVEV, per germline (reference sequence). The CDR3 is CASSTLQGWSNQPQHF. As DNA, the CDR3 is TGTGCCAGCAGTACCCTACAGGGGTGGAGCAATCAGCCCCAGCATTTT.

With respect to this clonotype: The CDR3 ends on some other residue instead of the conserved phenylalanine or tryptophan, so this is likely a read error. Here the CDR3 DNA reads TGTGCCAGCAGCTGGGGTGGTTACGAGCAGTACCTC. Translating gives CASSWGGYEQYL. The chain employs TRBV5-6 and TRBJ2-1, with D uncertain. The DNA end is more similar to TRBJ2-7, so the J call may be wrong. This CDR3 region has 12 residues. Per germline, CDR1 SGHDT and CDR2 YYEEEE.

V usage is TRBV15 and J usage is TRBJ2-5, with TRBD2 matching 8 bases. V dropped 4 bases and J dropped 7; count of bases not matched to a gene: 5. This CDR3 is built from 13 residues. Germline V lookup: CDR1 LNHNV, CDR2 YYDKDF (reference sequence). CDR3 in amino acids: CATSKDLAGTQYF. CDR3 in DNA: TGTGCCACCAGCAAAGACCTAGCGGGGACCCAGTACTTC. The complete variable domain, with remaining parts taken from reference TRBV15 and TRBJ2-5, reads DAMVIQNPRYQVTQFGKPVTLSCSQTLNHNVMYWYQQKSSQAPKLLFHYYDKDFNNEADTPDNFQSRRPNTSFCFLDIRSPGLGDTAMYLCATSKDLAGTQYFGPGTRLLVL.

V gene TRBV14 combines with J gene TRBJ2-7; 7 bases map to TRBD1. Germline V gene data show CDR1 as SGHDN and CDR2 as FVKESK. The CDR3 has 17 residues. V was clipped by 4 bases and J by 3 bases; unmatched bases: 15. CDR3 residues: CASSPDMPGTAFYEQYF. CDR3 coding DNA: TGTGCCAGCAGCCCGGATATGCCCGGGACAGCATTCTACGAGCAGTACTTC.